Only one count was recorded for the clone carrying this TCR beta chain. Its antigen remains unidentified. This table comes from immunoSEQ multiplex PCR, and its TCRdb copy is limited to in-frame clones, with some not included. The table shows 8,000 to 10,000 clones, with around four fifths occurring only once. CDR1 is MDHEN and CDR2 is SYDVKM in the germline V gene. V lost 6 bases to trimming and J lost 7 bases, with 13 bases between them. The length of the CDR3 is 13 residues. This entry belongs to a study of immune evolution from preneoplasia to lung adenocarcinoma. Histologic diagnosis was independently verified by two lung pathologists. Whole-study results and caveats: Compared with EGFR-mutant or double wild-type lesions, KRAS-mutant nodules were more clonal.

Sample: FFPE lung adenocarcinoma in situ tissue. This clonotype was sampled from a person aged 55-80 years with lung adenocarcinoma. The genes are TRBV28 and TRBJ2-1; perhaps TRBD2 as D (5 bases). The CDR3 coding sequence is TGTGCCAGCAGATGGACCGGACTTAATGAGCAGTTCTTC. Amino acid sequence: CASRWTGLNEQFF.